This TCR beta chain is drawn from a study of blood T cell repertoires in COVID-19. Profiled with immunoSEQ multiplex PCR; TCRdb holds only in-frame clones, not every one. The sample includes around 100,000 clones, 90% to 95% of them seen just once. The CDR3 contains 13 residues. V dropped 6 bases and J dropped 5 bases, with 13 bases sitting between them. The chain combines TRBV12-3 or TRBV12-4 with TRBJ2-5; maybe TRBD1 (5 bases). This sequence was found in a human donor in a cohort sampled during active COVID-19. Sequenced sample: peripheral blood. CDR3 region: CASSLGHWETQYF. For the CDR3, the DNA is TGTGCCAGCAGCCTCGGACATTGGGAGACCCAGTACTTC.